A single sample is the source of the 7 T cell receptor beta chains below, sequenced in a study of TIL therapy for anti-PD-1-resistant metastatic lung cancer. Time point noted: pre-treatment sample, taken before nivolumab and TIL therapy. Sequencing used immunoSEQ v3. Only in-frame clones appear in the TCRdb table, and some are missing; sequencing was by immunoSEQ multiplex PCR. Of about 19,000 clones listed, about 75% are singletons. This specimen consisted of blood, obtained at baseline. These receptors were collected from a person aged 25 to 80 with non-small cell lung cancer.

The CDR3 loop reads CASSPPGLVGGEQYF. The CDR3 DNA sequence: TGCGCCAGCAGCCCTCCGGGACTAGTTGGGGGTGAGCAGTACTTC. The gene calls are TRBV5-1 and TRBJ2-7, with 8 bases lining up with TRBD2. The J segment lost 7 bases and the V segment lost 4 bases, leaving 13 bases of the junction unmatched. Germline lookup yields CDR1 SGHRS and CDR2 YFSETQ. The CDR3 runs to 15 residues.

CDR3 nucleotide sequence: TGTGCCAGCAGTTTCCTCGGGACAGGGGCGGAGACCCAGTACTTC. It yields the protein CASSFLGTGAETQYF. The rearrangement links TRBV27 to TRBJ2-5; the match to TRBD1 covers 10 bases. The CDR3 loop spans 15 amino acids. Germline CDR1 and CDR2: MNHEY and SMNVEV (reference sequence). The ends lost 3 bases at V and 5 bases at J; junction bases unmatched: 6.

The V call is TRBV7-2, the J call TRBJ1-4; D might be TRBD1 (6 bases). CDR1 and CDR2 (germline): SGHTA, FQGNSA. The CDR3 runs 15 residues. V lost 5 bases, J lost 5 bases, and 15 bases lay in between. CDR3 sequence (DNA): TGTGCCAGCAGCGTAGAGGGGGGCGCAAATGAAAAACTGTTTTTT. Its translation is CASSVEGGANEKLFF.

The V call is TRBV6-1, the J call TRBJ1-5; weak D call: TRBD1 (6 bases). Trimming stripped 0 bases from V and 7 bases from J, with 16 bases between. Germline CDR1 and CDR2: MNHNS and SASEGT. The CDR3 consists of 16 residues. CDR3: CASSEASVQGKQPQHF. The CDR3 region has the DNA TGTGCCAGCAGTGAAGCGTCGGTACAGGGAAAACAGCCCCAGCATTTT.

The gene calls are TRBV4-1 and TRBJ2-3, with D possibly being TRBD2 (5 bases). The CDR3 extends over 15 amino acids. V was clipped by 6 bases and J by 1 base, with 14 bases between them. CDR1 is MGHRA, CDR2 YSYEKL, per germline. CDR3 amino acids: CASRKTEDRTDTQYF. DNA for the CDR3: TGCGCCAGCAGAAAAACGGAGGACCGCACAGATACGCAGTATTTT.

The chain uses TRBV20-1 and TRBJ2-1, with a possible D match to TRBD2 (6 bases). The ends were cut back, 3 bases at V and 9 bases at J, with 21 bases in the middle. This CDR3 has 15 amino acids. In germline, CDR1 is DFQATT, CDR2 SNEGSKA (reference sequence). The CDR3 loop is CSASDREIQVGEQFF. The CDR3 bases are TGCAGTGCTAGTGATCGGGAGATACAAGTCGGTGAGCAGTTCTTC.

The genes are TRBV4-3 and TRBJ1-5, with unresolved D. The V end lost 1 base, the J end lost 9 bases, and 19 bases lay between the germline ends. Per germline, CDR1 LGHNA and CDR2 YSLEER. This CDR3 contains 16 residues. This chain's CDR3 is CASSQVVHEPGWPQHF. As DNA, the CDR3 is TGCGCCAGCAGCCAAGTTGTACACGAGCCTGGATGGCCCCAGCATTTT.